The subject of this entry is one TCR beta chain. CDR3 length: 13 residues. V gave up 6 bases and J gave up 9 bases; unmatched junction bases: 8. Germline assignment: CDR1 MNHEY and CDR2 SVGAGI. The sample comes from a study of shared clonotypes between healthy human individuals. Here immunoSEQ multiplex PCR was the method, and the copy in TCRdb shows in-frame clones only, minus some. The sample lists about 460,000 clones, approximately 80% seen once, with around 12% in the top ten. This sequence originates from a woman in her forties in good health. Some clones in this sample may be carry-over from other donors' samples. The chain recombines TRBV6-5 with TRBJ2-1; 7 bases fit TRBD2. The sample was PBMCs. The CDR3 DNA sequence: TGTGCCAGCAGGGAGGGAGGGAATAGTGAGCAGTTCTTC. Encoded protein: CASREGGNSEQFF.